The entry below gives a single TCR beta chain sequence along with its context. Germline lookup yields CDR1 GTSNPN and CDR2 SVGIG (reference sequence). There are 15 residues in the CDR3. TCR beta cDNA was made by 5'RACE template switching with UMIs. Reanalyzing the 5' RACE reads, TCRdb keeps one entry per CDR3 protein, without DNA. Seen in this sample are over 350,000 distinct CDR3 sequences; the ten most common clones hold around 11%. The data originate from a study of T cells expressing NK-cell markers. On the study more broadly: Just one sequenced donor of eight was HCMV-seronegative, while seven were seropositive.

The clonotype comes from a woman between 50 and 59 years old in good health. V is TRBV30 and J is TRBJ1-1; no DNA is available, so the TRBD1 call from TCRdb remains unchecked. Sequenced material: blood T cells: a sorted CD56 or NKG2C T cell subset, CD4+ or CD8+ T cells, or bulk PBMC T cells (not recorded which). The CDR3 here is CAWSVWGAQNTEAFF.